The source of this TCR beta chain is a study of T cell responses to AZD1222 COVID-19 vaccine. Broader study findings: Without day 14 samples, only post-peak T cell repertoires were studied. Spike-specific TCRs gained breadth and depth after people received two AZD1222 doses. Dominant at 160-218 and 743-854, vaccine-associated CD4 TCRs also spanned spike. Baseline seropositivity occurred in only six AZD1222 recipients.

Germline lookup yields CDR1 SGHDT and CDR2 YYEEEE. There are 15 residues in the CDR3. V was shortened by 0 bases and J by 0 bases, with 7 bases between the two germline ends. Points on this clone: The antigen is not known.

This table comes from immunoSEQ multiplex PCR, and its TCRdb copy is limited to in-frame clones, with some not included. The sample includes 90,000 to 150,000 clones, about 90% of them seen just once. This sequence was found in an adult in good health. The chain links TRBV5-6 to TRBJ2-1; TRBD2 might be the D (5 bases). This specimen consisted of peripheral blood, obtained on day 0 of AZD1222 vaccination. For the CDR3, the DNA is TGTGCCAGCAGCTTGGGGAGGTTCTCCTACAATGAGCAGTTCTTC. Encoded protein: CASSLGRFSYNEQFF.